This T cell receptor beta chain comes out of a study of cytomegalovirus exposure and HLA in healthy donors. Sequenced by immunoSEQ multiplex PCR; TCRdb stores in-frame clones only, minus some. The profile shows around 150,000 clones, roughly nine tenths of them singletons. Concerning this clone: Antigen unknown.

Study-wide findings and caveats: Investigators reported some 150 TCR beta chains as tied to cytomegalovirus. According to reports, the classifier identified cytomegalovirus status with high specificity and sensitivity.

Germline assignment: CDR1 MNHEY and CDR2 SMNVEV (reference sequence). The CDR3 runs to 18 residues. The ends were cut back, 2 bases at V and 5 bases at J, with 23 bases in the middle. Specimen: PBMCs. The chain joins TRBV27 to TRBJ2-3; TRBD1 is a possible D gene (5 bases). This sequence originates from a woman younger than 35 in good health and CMV-seropositive. The chain's CDR3 is CASSLTGQGPVFRDTQYF. DNA of the CDR3: TGTGCCAGCAGTTTAACGGGCCAGGGCCCCGTTTTTAGAGATACGCAGTATTTT.